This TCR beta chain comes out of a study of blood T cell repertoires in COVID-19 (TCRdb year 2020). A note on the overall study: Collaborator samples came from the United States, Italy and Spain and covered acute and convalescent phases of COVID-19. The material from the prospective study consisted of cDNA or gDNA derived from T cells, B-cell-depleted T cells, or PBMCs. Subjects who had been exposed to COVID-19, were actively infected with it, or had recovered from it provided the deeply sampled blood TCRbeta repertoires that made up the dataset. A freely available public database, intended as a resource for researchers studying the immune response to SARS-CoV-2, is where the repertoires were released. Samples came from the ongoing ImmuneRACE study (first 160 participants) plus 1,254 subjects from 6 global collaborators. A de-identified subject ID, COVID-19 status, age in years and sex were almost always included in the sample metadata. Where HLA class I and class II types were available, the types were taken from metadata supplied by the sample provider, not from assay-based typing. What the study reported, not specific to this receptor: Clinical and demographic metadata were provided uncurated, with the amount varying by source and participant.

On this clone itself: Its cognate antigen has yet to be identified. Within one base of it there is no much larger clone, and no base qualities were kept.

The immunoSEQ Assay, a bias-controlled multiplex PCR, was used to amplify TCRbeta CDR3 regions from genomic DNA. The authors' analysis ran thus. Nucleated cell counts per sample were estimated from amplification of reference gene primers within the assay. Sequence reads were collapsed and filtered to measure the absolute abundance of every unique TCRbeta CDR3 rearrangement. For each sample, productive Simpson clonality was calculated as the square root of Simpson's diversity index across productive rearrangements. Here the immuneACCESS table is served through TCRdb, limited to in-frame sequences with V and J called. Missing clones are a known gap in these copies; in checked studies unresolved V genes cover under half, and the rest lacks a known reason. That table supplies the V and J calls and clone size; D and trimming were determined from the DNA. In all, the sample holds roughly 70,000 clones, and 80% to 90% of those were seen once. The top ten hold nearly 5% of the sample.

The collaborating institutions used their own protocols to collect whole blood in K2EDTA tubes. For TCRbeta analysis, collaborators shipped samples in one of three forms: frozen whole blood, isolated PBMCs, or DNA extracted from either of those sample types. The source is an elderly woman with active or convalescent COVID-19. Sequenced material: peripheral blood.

The CDR3 here reads CASSLGLGKETQYF. The DNA sequence is as follows: TGCGCCAGCAGCTTGGGACTAGGCAAGGAGACCCAGTACTTC. This sequence uses TRBV5-1 and TRBJ2-5; the D gene is perhaps TRBD2, on 6 matching bases. The CDR3 runs 14 amino acids, cysteine and phenylalanine included. The CDR3 DNA has 42 bases and is translated from base 1. V and J lose 0 bases and 5 bases, and a span of 11 bases separates them. CDR1 SGHRS and CDR2 YFSETQ were looked up in the germline V gene.